The next 17 T cell receptor beta chains were all read from a single sample in a study of neurological immune-mediated disorders. From the 5' RACE reads, TCRdb called clonotypes with MiXCR, one entry per CDR3 protein. Seen here are around 15,000 distinct CDR3 sequences, less than 25% observed once, and the top ten hold about 23%. The sample comprised PBMCs. The receptors stem from a man in his fifties in good health.

This clonotype was seen ten or more times. V is TRBV18 and J is TRBJ2-7, with 7 bases that match TRBD1. CDR1 is KGHSH and CDR2 is LQKENI in the germline V gene. This CDR3 has 14 residues. V lost 2 bases, J lost 2 bases, and 3 bases stayed unmatched. The DNA of the CDR3 is TGTGCCAGCTCACCAACAGGGGCAGCCTACGAGCAGTACTTC. Protein product: CASSPTGAAYEQYF.

The table lists this clonotype with many counts. This chain joins TRBV5-1 and TRBJ2-1, with D tentatively TRBD2 (5 bases). The V gene lost 4 bases and the J gene lost 2 bases, with 7 bases spanning the gap. From germline, CDR1 is SGHRS and CDR2 YFSETQ. This CDR3 is 13 amino acids long. CDR3 bases: TGCGCCAGCAGCCTAGCTCCCTACAATGAGCAGTTCTTC. Residues: CASSLAPYNEQFF.

The gene calls are TRBV4-3 and TRBJ2-1; the D gene could be TRBD1 or TRBD2 (5 bases each). CDR3 length: 15 residues. The germline V gene encodes CDR1 LGHNA and CDR2 YSLEER. The V end lost 3 bases, the J end lost 9 bases, and 18 bases lay between the germline ends. The CDR3 DNA follows: TGCGCCAGCAGCCACGACTGGGACCGGTGGTCTGAGCAGTTCTTC. This translates into CASSHDWDRWSEQFF.

This clonotype is labeled as medium-sized (0.01 to 0.1%). This sequence joins TRBV7-2 and TRBJ2-3; D is perhaps TRBD2 (5 bases). Germline V gives CDR1 SGHTA, CDR2 FQGNSA. This CDR3 region has 14 residues. Trimming removed 5 bases at V and 2 bases at J, with 11 bases between. In nucleotides, the CDR3 is TGTGCCAGCAGCCTGGGAGCTTTCACAGATACGCAGTATTTT. Protein sequence: CASSLGAFTDTQYF.

This clonotype has a count of ten or more. This chain joins TRBV20-1 and TRBJ2-3; 8 nucleotides match TRBD2. The germline gives CDR1 DFQATT, CDR2 SNEGSKA (reference sequence). Trimming at V came to 0 bases and at J to 4 bases, leaving 6 bases not matched to a gene. The CDR3 sequence is 15 residues long. This chain's CDR3 is CSARDTGGRPDTQYF. The CDR3 DNA sequence: TGCAGTGCTAGAGATACGGGAGGGCGCCCAGATACGCAGTATTTT.

In this sample, this clonotype turned up many times. The chain is built from TRBV20-1 and TRBJ1-2; D possibly corresponds to TRBD1 (6 bases). The CDR3 is 14 amino acids. CDR1 is DFQATT, CDR2 SNEGSKA, per germline (reference sequence). V lost 2 bases, J lost 6 bases, and 16 bases lay in between. This chain's CDR3 is CSARRLQGSDGYTF. In nucleotides, the CDR3 is TGCAGTGCTAGACGCCTACAGGGTTCAGATGGCTACACCTTC.

V usage is TRBV24-1 and J usage is TRBJ2-5, with D possibly being TRBD2 (5 bases). Trimming removed 4 bases from V and 5 bases from J, with 13 bases in between. This CDR3 comprises 14 residues. Germline assignment: CDR1 KGHDR and CDR2 SFDVKD. The CDR3 loop is CATSEVGPGETQYF. CDR3 sequence (DNA): TGTGCCACCAGTGAGGTTGGACCGGGGGAGACCCAGTACTTC.

The sample holds many counts of this clonotype. The V gene is TRBV20-1, the J gene TRBJ2-3; TRBD2 aligns across 10 bases. The CDR3 is made up of 15 amino acids. J was trimmed by 5 bases and V by 0 bases; bases with no gene match: 5. Looked up from germline, CDR1 is DFQATT and CDR2 is SNEGSKA (reference sequence). The CDR3 loop is CSARDGGLARDTQYF. Here the CDR3 DNA reads TGCAGTGCTAGAGATGGGGGACTAGCGCGAGATACGCAGTATTTT.

This clonotype was seen repeatedly, ten times or more. The rearrangement links TRBV5-1 to TRBJ2-4; D remains unclear. V was shortened by 4 bases and J by 0 bases, with 8 bases between the two germline ends. The CDR3 contains 14 residues. Germline V CDR1 and CDR2: SGHRS, YFSETQ. The CDR3 DNA sequence: TGCGCCAGCAGCACGGACGGAGCCAAAAACATTCAGTACTTC. It codes for CASSTDGAKNIQYF.

This clonotype has a count of ten or more. The rearrangement joins TRBV21-1 to TRBJ2-5; the D call in the table, TRBD2, was not verified against the DNA. TRBV21-1 is an annotated pseudogene. This CDR3 region has 18 residues. The CDR3 DNA is TGTGCCAGCAGCAAAGAAGGGACTAGCGGGAGGGCCCAGGAGACCCAGTACTTC. Translating gives CASSKEGTSGRAQETQYF.

This chain uses TRBV10-3 with TRBJ2-4, with D possibly being TRBD1 (6 bases). TRBJ2-7 explains the end of the DNA better; the J call may be wrong. There are 14 residues in the CDR3. Germline V CDR1 and CDR2: ENHRY, SYGVKD. The CDR3, as DNA: TGTGCCATCAGTGAATCCAGGGGTAGGCACGAGCAGTACTTC. This translates into CAISESRGRHEQYF.

This clonotype came up many times. This chain joins TRBV20-1 and TRBJ2-3; D is undetermined. The V gene lost 2 bases and the J gene lost 6 bases, with 12 bases spanning the gap. Germline CDR1 reads DFQATT; CDR2 reads SNEGSKA (reference sequence). The CDR3 covers 13 residues. In DNA, the CDR3 is TGCAGTGCTAGAACCTACCGAACGGATACGCAGTATTTT. Its protein product is CSARTYRTDTQYF.

This clonotype was counted many times. The chain has TRBV20-1 and TRBJ1-3; D perhaps matches TRBD1 (5 bases). The CDR3 extends over 15 amino acids. Germline CDR1 is DFQATT and CDR2 is SNEGSKA (reference sequence). V was shortened by 2 bases and J by 0 bases, with 11 bases between the two germline ends. The CDR3 nucleotides read TGCAGTGCTAGACAGGGCTCTAGCTCTGGAAACACCATATATTTT. Its translation is CSARQGSSSGNTIYF.

This clonotype qualifies as medium-sized (0.01 to 0.1%). The CDR3 DNA reads TGTGCCAGCAGCAAAGTTGAGGGGCTCACAAACACCGGGGAGCTGTTTTTT. Protein sequence: CASSKVEGLTNTGELFF. This chain uses TRBV21-1 with TRBJ2-2; TRBD1 is the table's D call, not checked against the DNA. TRBV21-1 is shown as a pseudogene. The CDR3 loop spans 17 amino acids.

This clonotype was seen at least ten times. The genes are TRBV10-3 and TRBJ2-5, with TRBD2 identical over 12 bases. CDR1 is ENHRY, CDR2 SYGVKD, per germline. V was pared by 3 bases and J by 5 bases, with 7 bases of the junction left unmatched. This CDR3 contains 16 residues. The CDR3 loop reads CAISDSTSGSGETQYF. CDR3 DNA sequence: TGTGCCATCAGTGATTCGACTAGCGGGAGTGGGGAGACCCAGTACTTC.

J is TRBJ2-3 and V is TRBV3-1, with 10 nucleotides matching TRBD2. The CDR3 consists of 14 residues. J was trimmed by 4 bases and V by 4 bases; bases with no gene match: 2. Germline V gene sequence: CDR1 LGHDT, CDR2 YNNKEL (reference sequence). CDR3 in amino acids: CASSLGLAADTQYF. Here the CDR3 DNA reads TGTGCCAGCAGCCTCGGACTAGCGGCAGATACGCAGTATTTT.

This clonotype has at least ten counts. The chain uses TRBV12-3 or TRBV12-4 and TRBJ1-1, with D uncertain. CDR3 length: 14 residues. The V end was cut by 0 bases, the J end by 2 bases, with 7 bases between. CDR3 nucleotides: TGTGCCAGCAGTTTAGCAGGCCCAAACACTGAAGCTTTCTTT. Translated: CASSLAGPNTEAFF.